The TCR beta chain under discussion was sequenced for a study of Tregs in tolerant kidney transplant recipients. Findings of the study overall: Nucleotide sequences could not be compared across some patients' samples due to primer changes. Findings come from small patient numbers and require larger validation.

This clone was counted a single time. Its antigen is unknown. Mixed chimerism was transient after nonmyeloablative marrow transplants from related graft donors. The CDR3 is 16 amino acids. Trimming removed 0 bases from V and 4 bases from J, with 15 bases in between. This table comes from immunoSEQ multiplex PCR, and its TCRdb copy is limited to in-frame clones, with some not included. Among 40,000 to 50,000 clones listed, approximately 89% were seen once. This receptor was identified in a human patient who received a combined kidney and bone marrow transplant. Some of the T cells may derive from the graft donor. The gene calls are TRBV23-1 and TRBJ1-2; D remains unclear. TRBV23-1 is treated as an ORF (open reading frame) with a function not yet certain. The sequencing here drew on CD8+ T cells from blood (PBMCs), taken 12 months after the transplant. This CDR3 is CASSQSGGIQLYGYTF. The CDR3 DNA reads TGCGCCAGCAGTCAATCCGGAGGGATTCAGCTCTATGGCTACACCTTC.